Following are 22 T cell receptor beta chains from one sample sequenced in a study of blood T cell repertoires in COVID-19 (dated by TCRdb to the early 2020s). Library preparation was by the immunoSEQ multiplex PCR assay. Sourced from immuneACCESS, this table was stored by TCRdb with only in-frame sequences that have V and J called. A share of the clones is absent; for the studies checked, an unresolved V gene accounts for under half, and the remainder has no known explanation. Counted in this sample were approximately 330,000 clones; about 91% of them appeared once. 9.5% to 10% of the sample is in the top ten clones. The source material was peripheral blood. The source is a man aged 25 to 45 with COVID-19, enrolled during active disease.

This chain joins TRBV27 and TRBJ1-1; a weak D match, TRBD1 (6 bases). CDR1 and CDR2 (germline): MNHEY, SMNVEV (reference sequence). The CDR3 totals 12 residues. V gave up 11 bases and J gave up 2 bases, with 12 bases separating them. CDR3: CAPGGLNTEAFF. The CDR3 DNA reads as TGTGCCCCCGGGGGGCTTAACACTGAAGCTTTCTTT.

The chain employs TRBV4-3 and TRBJ1-3, with D perhaps matching TRBD1 (6 bases). The germline CDR1 and CDR2 sequences are LGHNA and YSLEER. V lost 3 bases and J 3 bases, leaving 12 bases between the germline ends. The CDR3 is made up of 15 amino acids. The CDR3 loop reads CASSQEQGFGNTIYF. DNA for the CDR3: TGCGCCAGCAGCCAGGAACAGGGCTTTGGAAACACCATATATTTT.

CDR3 nucleotide sequence: TGTGCCACCAGTGATGCCCGGGGGGGGGAAGCTTTCTTT. This sequence encodes CATSDARGGEAFF. The chain combines TRBV24-1 with TRBJ1-1; D possibly corresponds to TRBD1 (5 bases). CDR3 length: 13 residues. The V end was cut by 3 bases, the J end by 8 bases, with 12 bases between. The germline gives CDR1 KGHDR, CDR2 SFDVKD.

V is TRBV3-1 (or the pseudogene TRBV3-2) and J is TRBJ2-5; TRBD2 aligns across 10 bases. CDR3 length equals 17 residues. V lost 2 bases, J lost 2 bases, and 8 bases stayed unmatched. Germline V CDR1 and CDR2: LGHDT, YNNKEL (reference sequence). CDR3 sequence: CASSQITRLAGQETQYF. CDR3 bases: TGTGCCAGCAGCCAAATAACGCGACTAGCGGGTCAAGAGACCCAGTACTTC.

The chain has TRBV4-1 and TRBJ2-7, with 8 bases that match TRBD1. Per the germline V gene, CDR1 is MGHRA and CDR2 is YSYEKL. The trim removed 4 bases at V and 2 bases at J, leaving 7 bases unmatched. The CDR3 runs 15 residues. The CDR3 here is CASSPRGQGAYEQYF. The CDR3 nucleotides are TGCGCCAGCAGCCCCCGCGGACAGGGAGCCTACGAGCAGTACTTC.

V is TRBV30 and J is TRBJ2-1; TRBD2 aligns across 14 bases. This CDR3 region has 15 residues. V lost 3 bases and J lost 7; bases outside the gene matches: 5. The germline V gene encodes CDR1 GTSNPN and CDR2 SVGIG (reference sequence). CDR3 coding DNA: TGTGCCTGGAGCCGACTAGCGGGAGGGTGGAATGAGCAGTTCTTC. Its translation is CAWSRLAGGWNEQFF.

J is TRBJ2-7 and V is TRBV7-2; 7 nucleotides line up with TRBD2. The J segment lost 5 bases and the V segment lost 4 bases, leaving 8 bases of the junction unmatched. This CDR3 is built from 14 residues. CDR1 is SGHTA and CDR2 is FQGNSA in the germline V gene. CDR3: CASSSWGGGDEQYF. DNA of the CDR3: TGTGCCAGCAGCTCCTGGGGGGGAGGGGACGAGCAGTACTTC. The variable domain in full, completed from reference TRBV7-2 and TRBJ2-7, reads GAGVSQSPSNKVTEKGKDVELRCDPISGHTALYWYRQSLGQGLEFLIYFQGNSAPDKSGLPSDRFSAERTGGSVSTLTIQRTQQEDSAVYLCASSSWGGGDEQYFGPGTRLTVT.

The CDR3 coding sequence is TGCGCCAGCAGCCTTAAACAGGGGGCGGAAGGCTACACCTTC. The encoded protein is CASSLKQGAEGYTF. The rearrangement joins TRBV4-1 to TRBJ1-2; TRBD1 matches 9 bases. The CDR3 is 14 amino acids. The V gene's germline CDR1 is MGHRA and CDR2 YSYEKL. Unmatched junction bases numbered 8, after V lost 4 bases and J lost 8 bases.

This clone was seen once. The chain combines TRBV13 with TRBJ2-5; D is possibly TRBD1 (6 bases). CDR1 is PRHDT and CDR2 is FYEKMQ in the germline V gene (reference sequence). This CDR3 comprises 13 residues. V gave up 3 bases and J gave up 3 bases, with 8 bases separating them. The CDR3 DNA follows: TGTGCCAGCAGCTTGGACAGTAAAGAGACCCAGTACTTC. It yields the protein CASSLDSKETQYF.

V usage is TRBV28 and J usage is TRBJ2-6; D gene unclear. The CDR3 is 15 residues long. Trimming took 5 bases from V and 0 from J, leaving 8 bases between them. The germline V gene has CDR1 MDHEN and CDR2 SYDVKM. The CDR3 reads CASSDTSSGANVLTF. The CDR3 coding sequence is TGTGCCAGCAGTGATACAAGCTCTGGGGCCAACGTCCTGACTTTC.

The V gene is TRBV2, the J gene TRBJ2-7, with a possible D match to TRBD1 (6 bases). Germline-derived CDR1 and CDR2 are SNHLY and FYNNEI. Trimming took 7 bases from V and 3 from J, leaving 19 bases between them. This CDR3 contains 15 residues. This CDR3 reads CASTLGLQGNYEQYF. CDR3 DNA: TGTGCCAGCACCCTAGGGCTACAGGGTAACTACGAGCAGTACTTC.

The rearrangement links TRBV27 to TRBJ2-1, with 12 bases matching TRBD2. This CDR3 is 14 amino acids long. With V trimmed by 6 bases and J by 7 bases, 4 bases remained unmatched. Germline V gene sequence: CDR1 MNHEY, CDR2 SMNVEV (reference sequence). CDR3 coding DNA: TGTGCCAGCAGGACTAGCGGGAGCGTTAATGAGCAGTTCTTC. It translates to CASRTSGSVNEQFF.

About this clone: Additional DNA sequences in this sample encode the identical CDR3. The chain uses TRBV6-2 or TRBV6-3 and TRBJ2-7, with a tentative D call TRBD1 (5 bases). Germline V gene lookup returns CDR1 MNHEY and CDR2 SVGEGT. Trimming removed 2 bases at V and 1 base at J, with 9 bases between. The CDR3 covers 14 residues. The CDR3 reads CASSYQGLSYEQYF. The CDR3 DNA is TGTGCCAGCAGTTACCAGGGCTTGTCCTACGAGCAGTACTTC.

This chain joins TRBV6-6 and TRBJ2-7, with D maybe TRBD2 (5 bases). The CDR3 totals 17 residues. Germline V gives CDR1 MNHNY, CDR2 SVGAGI (reference sequence). The V end was cut by 5 bases, the J end by 4 bases, with 24 bases between. The CDR3 DNA sequence: TGTGCCAGCAGTCCCCCAGGAGAGGGAATAGGGATTTACGAGCAGTACTTC. Protein product: CASSPPGEGIGIYEQYF.

The chain employs TRBV29-1 and TRBJ2-1, with no clear D. V was pared by 0 bases and J by 4 bases, with 16 bases between. CDR3 size: 16 residues. Germline V gives CDR1 SQVTM, CDR2 ANQGSEA. The CDR3 sequence: CSVEDPKAVNYNEQFF. As DNA, the CDR3 is TGCAGCGTTGAAGATCCTAAAGCCGTGAATTACAATGAGCAGTTCTTC.

This chain connects TRBV13 to TRBJ2-7; D is perhaps TRBD2 (7 bases). The CDR3 extends over 15 amino acids. V was cut by 0 bases and J by 5 bases, with 14 bases left in between. Per the germline V gene, CDR1 is PRHDT and CDR2 is FYEKMQ (reference sequence). The CDR3 DNA reads TGTGCCAGCAGCTTAGGCGGGGGGCCAGTTAACGAGCAGTACTTC. Its protein is CASSLGGGPVNEQYF.

The chain carries TRBV6-2 or TRBV6-3 and TRBJ2-7; D is unclear. V gave up 0 bases and J gave up 3 bases, with 9 bases separating them. The CDR3 totals 14 residues. From germline, CDR1 is MNHEY and CDR2 SVGEGT. The CDR3 region is CASSYSRYGYEQYF. As DNA, the CDR3 is TGTGCCAGCAGTTACTCTCGGTATGGCTACGAGCAGTACTTC.

V usage is TRBV19 and J usage is TRBJ2-1, with 8 bases that match TRBD2. Germline V gene data show CDR1 as LNHDA and CDR2 as SQIVND (reference sequence). This CDR3 is 18 amino acids long. Trimming removed 4 bases from V and 6 bases from J; junction bases left unmatched: 17. The CDR3 reads CASSTTNLLREGPNEQFF. The CDR3 DNA sequence: TGTGCCAGTAGTACAACAAACTTACTCCGGGAGGGTCCCAATGAGCAGTTCTTC.

The V call is TRBV6-5, the J call TRBJ2-5, with D possibly matching TRBD2 (6 bases). Per the germline V gene, CDR1 is MNHEY and CDR2 is SVGAGI. The CDR3 sequence is 13 residues long. With 6 bases removed from V and 2 bases from J, the gap between germline ends came to 10 bases. Written as DNA, the CDR3 is TGTGCCAGCAGCCCGGCGGGGCAAGAGACCCAGTACTTC. It translates to CASSPAGQETQYF.

This chain links TRBV5-8 with TRBJ2-5; D gene ambiguous. Looked up from germline, CDR1 is SGHTS and CDR2 is YDEGEE. V was clipped by 2 bases and J by 2 bases, with 10 bases between them. The CDR3 totals 14 residues. DNA for the CDR3: TGTGCCAGCAGCTTTGGAGTCGGACAAGAGACCCAGTACTTC. Translated: CASSFGVGQETQYF.

The chain carries TRBV7-2 and TRBJ2-7; 8 nucleotides line up with TRBD1. The germline gives CDR1 SGHTA, CDR2 FQGNSA. Trimming at V came to 3 bases and at J to 3 bases, leaving 7 bases not matched to a gene. This CDR3 has 15 amino acids. CDR3 nucleotide sequence: TGTGCCAGCAGCTTGGGGACAGGACCCAACTACGAGCAGTACTTC. Its protein is CASSLGTGPNYEQYF.

This clone came up a few times. The V gene is TRBV18, the J gene TRBJ2-3; possibly TRBD1 for D (5 bases). Germline CDR1 reads KGHSH; CDR2 reads LQKENI. The germline V and J ends were trimmed by 6 bases and 0 bases, with 13 bases remaining between them. CDR3 size: 15 residues. CDR3 sequence: CASSSGYPSTDTQYF. For the CDR3, the DNA is TGTGCCAGCTCCTCAGGGTACCCTAGCACAGATACGCAGTATTTT.